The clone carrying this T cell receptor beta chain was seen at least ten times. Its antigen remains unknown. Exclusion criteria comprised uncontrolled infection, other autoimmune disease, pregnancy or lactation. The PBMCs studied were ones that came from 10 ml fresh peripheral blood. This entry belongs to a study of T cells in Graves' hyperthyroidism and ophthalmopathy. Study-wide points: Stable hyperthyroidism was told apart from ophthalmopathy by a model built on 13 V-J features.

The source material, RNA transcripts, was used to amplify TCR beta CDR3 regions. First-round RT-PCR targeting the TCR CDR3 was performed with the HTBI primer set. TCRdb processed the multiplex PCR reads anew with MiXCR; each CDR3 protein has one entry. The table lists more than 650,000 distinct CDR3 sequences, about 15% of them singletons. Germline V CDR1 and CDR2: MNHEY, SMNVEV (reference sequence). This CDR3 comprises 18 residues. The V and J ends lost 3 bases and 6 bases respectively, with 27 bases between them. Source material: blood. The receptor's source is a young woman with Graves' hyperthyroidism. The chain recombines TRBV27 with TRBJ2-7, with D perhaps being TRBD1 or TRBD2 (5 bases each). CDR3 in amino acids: CASSFLSPGPGSTLEQYF. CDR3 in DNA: TGTGCCAGCAGTTTCCTGAGCCCGGGGCCGGGGTCTACCCTCGAGCAGTACTTC.